This T cell receptor (beta chain) was profiled in a study of metastatic and nonmetastatic thyroid tumors (dated by TCRdb to about 2020). About the full investigation: Repertoires were compared across peripheral blood and tumor or nodule tissue samples from malignant and benign thyroid patients. The investigation overall reported the following: In both blood and tumor samples, malignant tumors were reported to have significantly higher TCR beta diversity than benign nodules.

Per the germline V gene, SGHVS is the CDR1 and FNYEAQ is the CDR2. V sheds 5 bases and J sheds 0 bases, leaving 20 bases between their ends. From the cysteine through the phenylalanine, the CDR3 covers 18 amino acids. Only the CDR3 region is kept as DNA, spanning 54 bases read in frame from base 1. Before undergoing thyroid surgery, none of the patients had been given any kind of treatment. The study retrospectively analysed patient clinical samples collected from 2012 to 2018 using T-cell receptor beta sequencing. For this clone: The target of this receptor is not known. Per-base qualities were not stored, and no clone one base away is much larger.

The library was obtained by PCR. The data were produced on an Illumina HiSeq 4000. High-throughput sequencing was used to profile the TCR beta-chain CDR3 region of each patient. The paper's data handling went like this. A classifier to discriminate distant-metastatic papillary thyroid cancer patients was built from CDR3 differences across clinicopathological groups. The Shannon index was used to assess repertoire diversity, and the Morisita-Horn index was used to assess tumor-blood repertoire similarity. TCRdb reprocessing: public reads trimmed at Q25 with fastp, clones called with MiXCR, in-frame beta chains kept. These V and J calls derive from TCRdb rather than the authors' analysis. The sample table contains more than 20,000 clones; only one count was recorded for 22% of them. The ten largest clones take up around 12% of the sample.

The sample comprised tumor tissue. This sequence uses TRBV7-6 and TRBJ1-3; 6 matching bases give a weak D call of TRBD1. This clonotype originated in a female donor with papillary thyroid cancer or a benign thyroid nodule (not recorded which). Some clones in this sample may be carry-over from other donors' samples. The nucleotides are TGTGCCAGCAGCCCAGGACAGTTCACCTCCTTCTCTGGAAACACCATATATTTT. Its protein product is CASSPGQFTSFSGNTIYF.